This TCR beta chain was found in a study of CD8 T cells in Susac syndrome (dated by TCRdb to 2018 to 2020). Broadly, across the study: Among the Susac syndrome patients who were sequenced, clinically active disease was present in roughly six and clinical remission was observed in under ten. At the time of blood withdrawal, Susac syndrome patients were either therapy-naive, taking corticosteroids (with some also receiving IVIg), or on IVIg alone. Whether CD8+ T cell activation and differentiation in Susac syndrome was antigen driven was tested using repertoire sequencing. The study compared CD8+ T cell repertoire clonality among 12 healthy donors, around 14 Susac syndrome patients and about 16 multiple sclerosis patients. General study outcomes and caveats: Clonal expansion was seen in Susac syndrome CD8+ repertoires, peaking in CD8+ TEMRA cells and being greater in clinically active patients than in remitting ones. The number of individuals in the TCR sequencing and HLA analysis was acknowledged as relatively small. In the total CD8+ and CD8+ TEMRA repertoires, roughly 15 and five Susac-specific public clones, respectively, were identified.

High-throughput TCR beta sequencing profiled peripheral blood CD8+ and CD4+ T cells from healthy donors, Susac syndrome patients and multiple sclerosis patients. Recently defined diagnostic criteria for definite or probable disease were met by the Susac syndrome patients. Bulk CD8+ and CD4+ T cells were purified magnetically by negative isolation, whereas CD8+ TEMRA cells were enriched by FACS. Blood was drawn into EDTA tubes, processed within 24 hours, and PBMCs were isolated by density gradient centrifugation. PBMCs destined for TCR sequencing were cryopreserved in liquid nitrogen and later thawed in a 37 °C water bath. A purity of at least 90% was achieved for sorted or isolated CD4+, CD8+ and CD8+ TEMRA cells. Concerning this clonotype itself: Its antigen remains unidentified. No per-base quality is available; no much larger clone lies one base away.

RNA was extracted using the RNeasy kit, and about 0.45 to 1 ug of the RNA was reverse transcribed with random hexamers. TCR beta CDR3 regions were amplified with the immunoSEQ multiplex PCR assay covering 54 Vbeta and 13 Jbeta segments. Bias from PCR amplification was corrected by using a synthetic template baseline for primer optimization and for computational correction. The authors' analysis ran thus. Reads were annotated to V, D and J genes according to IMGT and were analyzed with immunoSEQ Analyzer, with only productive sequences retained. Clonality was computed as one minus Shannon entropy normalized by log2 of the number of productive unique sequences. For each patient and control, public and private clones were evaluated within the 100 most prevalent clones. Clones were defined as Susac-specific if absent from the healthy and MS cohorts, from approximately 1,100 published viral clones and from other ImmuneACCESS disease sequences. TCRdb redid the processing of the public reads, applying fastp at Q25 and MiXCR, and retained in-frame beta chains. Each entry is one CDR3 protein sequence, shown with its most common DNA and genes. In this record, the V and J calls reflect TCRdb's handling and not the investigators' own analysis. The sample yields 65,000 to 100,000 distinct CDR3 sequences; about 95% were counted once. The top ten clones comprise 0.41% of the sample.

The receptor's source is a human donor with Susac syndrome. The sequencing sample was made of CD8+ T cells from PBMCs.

The DNA sequence is given as TGCAGCGTCCCCGGGGACAGCGTCGATGCTAACTATGGCTACACCTTC. Its amino acids are CSVPGDSVDANYGYTF. The V and J genes are TRBV29-1 and TRBJ1-2; 7 central nucleotides agree with TRBD1. The CDR3 goes from the cysteine to the phenylalanine over 16 residues. Only CDR3 DNA is held: 48 bases, read in frame from base 1. V is pruned by 6 bases and J by 0 bases, leaving 13 bases of the junction without a gene match. Reading the germline V gene gives CDR1 SQVTM and CDR2 ANQGSEA.